This T cell receptor (beta chain) was found in a study of blood T cell repertoires in COVID-19. Turning to the study itself: COVID-19 samples collected from the United States, Italy and Spain covered acute and convalescent phases. T cells, B-cell-depleted T cells, or PBMCs supplied cDNA or gDNA.

Each participant's cohort was designated according to participant-reported clinical history. Two negative PCRs, clearance, or symptom resolution had been documented for recovered Cohort 3 donors. Produced via immunoSEQ multiplex PCR; TCRdb's table is partial and in-frame only. The table has 390,000 or so clones, more than 80% seen once; the top ten hold 1%. CDR3 length equals 15 residues. Germline V gives CDR1 LNHDA, CDR2 SQIVND (reference sequence). The ends were cut back, 7 bases at V and 6 bases at J, with 19 bases in the middle. The TCR originated in a man aged 18-30 years who had recovered from COVID-19. Specimen: PBMCs or T cells enriched from blood (not recorded which). The chain uses TRBV19 and TRBJ1-5; tentative D call: TRBD1 (5 bases). The CDR3 sequence: CASKISGGSGQPQHF. The CDR3, as DNA: TGTGCCAGTAAAATCTCCGGGGGGTCGGGTCAGCCCCAGCATTTT. Combining the CDR3 with reference TRBV19 and TRBJ1-5 gives the whole variable domain DGGITQSPKYLFRKEGQNVTLSCEQNLNHDAMYWYRQDPGQGLRLIYYSQIVNDFQKGDIAEGYSVSREKKESFPLTVTSAQKNPTAFYLCASKISGGSGQPQHFGDGTRLSIL.